The 8 T cell receptor beta chains given below trace back to one sample, sequenced in a study of T cells in narcolepsy. This table comes from immunoSEQ multiplex PCR, and its TCRdb copy is limited to in-frame clones, with some not included. The table has approximately 28,000 clones, 81% seen once. Sequenced: memory (CD45RA-) CD4+ T cells from blood. These receptors came from a human donor in good health.

This clone was detected once. The chain is built from TRBV7-2 and TRBJ1-6; possibly TRBD1 for D (6 bases). Trimming shortened V by 1 base and J by 10 bases, and 17 bases separated the two germline ends. Germline CDR1 is SGHTA and CDR2 is FQGNSA. The CDR3 length is 16 residues. The CDR3 spells CASSLDNRAGNSPLHF. CDR3 nucleotides: TGTGCCAGCAGCTTAGATAACAGGGCAGGGAACTCACCCCTCCACTTT.

The chain couples TRBV27 to TRBJ1-3; D ambiguous. Germline loops: CDR1 MNHEY, CDR2 SMNVEV (reference sequence). Trimming shortened V by 5 bases and J by 9 bases, and 14 bases separated the two germline ends. The CDR3 is 13 amino acids. CDR3 nucleotide sequence: TGTGCCAGCAGTCCCAATTCGGGGAGCACCATATATTTT. Translated: CASSPNSGSTIYF.

The chain links TRBV11-2 to TRBJ2-5; 10 bases match TRBD2. The end of the DNA is better explained by TRBJ2-7, so the J call may be wrong. CDR3 length: 15 residues. Germline V gene sequence: CDR1 SGHAT, CDR2 FQNNGV. The CDR3 loop is CASSLQAGGLYEQYF. In DNA, the CDR3 is TGTGCCAGCAGCTTACAAGCGGGAGGGTTGTACGAGCAGTACTTC.

The rearrangement uses TRBV28 and TRBJ2-5; 9 nucleotides match TRBD1. The J call is uncertain, as TRBJ2-7 better fits the DNA end. Per germline, CDR1 MDHEN and CDR2 SYDVKM. This CDR3 is 16 amino acids long. CDR3 DNA sequence: TGTGCCAGCTCCGACACCCCGGGACAGGGCGTCCACGAGCAGTACTTC. Encoded protein: CASSDTPGQGVHEQYF.

As regards this clone: Other DNA sequences in this sample translate to the same CDR3. The rearrangement links TRBV5-1 to TRBJ2-5; weak D call: TRBD2 (7 bases). This CDR3 contains 17 residues. V dropped 3 bases and J dropped 3 bases, with 21 bases sitting between them. Germline-derived CDR1 and CDR2 are SGHRS and YFSETQ. CDR3 DNA: TGCGCCAGCAGCTGGACGGGGACTGGGAGGGGGGAAGAGACCCAGTACTTC. As protein: CASSWTGTGRGEETQYF.

The chain employs TRBV5-1 and TRBJ2-7; TRBD1 matches at 7 bases. Trimming cost V 2 bases and J 5 bases; bases outside gene matches: 13. This CDR3 is 16 amino acids long. Germline V lookup: CDR1 SGHRS, CDR2 YFSETQ. The CDR3 DNA is TGCGCCAGCAGCTTCGGACAGGCTGGCCGGTGGGACGAGCAGTACTTC. This sequence encodes CASSFGQAGRWDEQYF.

This CDR3 reads CASSLTDPGYNEQFF. The CDR3 DNA reads as TGTGCCAGCAGCTTGACGGATCCTGGCTACAATGAGCAGTTCTTC. The V and J genes are TRBV5-4 and TRBJ2-1; no firm D call. Trimming stripped 1 base from V and 3 bases from J, with 11 bases between. The CDR3 has 15 residues. CDR1 and CDR2 (germline): SGHNT, YYREEE (reference sequence).

This clone has a handful of counts. J is TRBJ2-7 and V is TRBV6-5; the D gene is possibly TRBD2 (7 bases). The CDR3 has 15 residues. Deletions cut 7 bases from V and 2 bases from J, with 18 bases between. Germline lookup yields CDR1 MNHEY and CDR2 SVGAGI. CDR3 DNA: TGTGCCAGCAAAAAGGACGGGGGGACAACCTACGAGCAGTACTTC. This gives the protein CASKKDGGTTYEQYF.